This passage covers 18 T cell receptor beta chains from one sample sequenced in a study of control samples from healthy donors and cancer patients. Libraries were prepared by immunoSEQ multiplex PCR; TCRdb keeps only in-frame clonotypes and omits some of them. The data show about 110,000 clones, with approximately 90% seen just once and about 16% held by the top ten. The sequencing sample was made of blood. These receptor sequences come from a woman in her 50s in good health.

The chain combines TRBV3-1 (or the pseudogene TRBV3-2) with TRBJ2-1; D is possibly TRBD1 or TRBD2 (5 bases each). Germline CDR1 LGHDT, CDR2 YNNKEL (reference sequence). Trimming took off 6 bases at V and 4 bases at J, with 13 bases between the two ends. The CDR3 has 14 amino acids. The CDR3 protein is CASSAGTSYNEQFF. CDR3 nucleotide sequence: TGTGCCAGCAGTGCCGGGACCTCATACAATGAGCAGTTCTTC.

The chain combines TRBV5-1 with TRBJ1-1; D remains ambiguous. CDR1 and CDR2 (germline): SGHRS, YFSETQ. Trimming removed 0 bases at V and 0 bases at J, with 15 bases between. CDR3 length: 17 residues. In DNA, the CDR3 is TGCGCCAGCAGCTTGGATTTAGTGCGTGACGTGAACACTGAAGCTTTCTTT. This encodes CASSLDLVRDVNTEAFF.

The chain is built from TRBV6-5 and TRBJ1-1; D is uncertain. Germline loops: CDR1 MNHEY, CDR2 SVGAGI. Trimming removed 2 bases at V and 5 bases at J, with 18 bases between. The CDR3 consists of 16 residues. The CDR3 spells CASSYGTFRGRTEAFF. In nucleotides, the CDR3 is TGTGCCAGCAGTTACGGTACTTTCCGCGGGAGGACTGAAGCTTTCTTT.

The chain uses TRBV29-1 and TRBJ1-1; D unresolved. Germline V gene data show CDR1 as SQVTM and CDR2 as ANQGSEA. Trimming pared 5 bases from V and 3 bases from J, leaving 10 bases between. This CDR3 is built from 12 residues. The CDR3: CSVSKADTEAFF. The CDR3 coding sequence is TGCAGCGTTTCCAAGGCCGACACTGAAGCTTTCTTT. The whole variable domain, remainder taken from reference TRBV29-1 and TRBJ1-1, is SAVISQKPSRDICQRGTSLTIQCQVDSQVTMMFWYRQQPGQSLTLIATANQGSEATYESGFVIDKFPISRPNLTFSTLTVSNMSPEDSSIYLCSVSKADTEAFFGQGTRLTVV.

A single count supports this clone. V is TRBV5-1 and J is TRBJ2-1; D not resolved. Germline V gene lookup returns CDR1 SGHRS and CDR2 YFSETQ. This CDR3 comprises 15 residues. The V end was cut by 0 bases, the J end by 7 bases, with 14 bases between. CDR3 DNA: TGCGCCAGCAGCTTGGGCGGACCCCTACTGAATGAGCAGTTCTTC. Translated: CASSLGGPLLNEQFF.

V usage is TRBV30 and J usage is TRBJ1-6; unclear D gene. Germline values: CDR1 GTSNPN, CDR2 SVGIG (reference sequence). With 0 bases removed from V and 9 bases from J, the gap between germline ends came to 15 bases. The CDR3 has 15 amino acids. The CDR3 sequence: CAWSVRESASSPLHF. In DNA, the CDR3 is TGTGCCTGGAGTGTTAGGGAATCCGCTTCTTCACCCCTCCACTTT. The full variable domain, in which reference TRBV30 and TRBJ1-6 provide the parts outside the CDR3, is SQTIHQWPATLVQPVGSPLSLECTVEGTSNPNLYWYRQAAGRGLQLLFYSVGIGQISSEVPQNLSASRPQDRQFILSSKKLLLSDSGFYLCAWSVRESASSPLHFGNGTRLTVT.

The V gene is TRBV7-2, the J gene TRBJ1-3; D gene ambiguous. The CDR3 is 14 residues long. The germline V and J ends were trimmed by 5 bases and 1 base, with 9 bases remaining between them. Germline V gene data show CDR1 as SGHTA and CDR2 as FQGNSA. The CDR3 sequence is CASSRLSSGNTIYF. The CDR3 nucleotides are TGTGCCAGCAGCCGTTTATCATCTGGAAACACCATATATTTT.

The V and J genes are TRBV18 and TRBJ2-1; 11 bases match TRBD2. Germline V CDR1 and CDR2: KGHSH, LQKENI. After removal of 0 bases from V and 7 bases from J, the junction contained 5 bases not matched to a gene. CDR3 length equals 16 residues. Here the CDR3 reads CASSPPKLAGVNEQFF. The CDR3 DNA sequence: TGTGCCAGCTCACCACCGAAACTAGCGGGAGTTAATGAGCAGTTCTTC.

This clone has just one count. V is TRBV12-5 and J is TRBJ2-1; 12 bases match TRBD1. Unmatched junction bases numbered 12, after V lost 5 bases and J lost 10 bases. Germline V CDR1 and CDR2: LGHNT, FRNRAP. The CDR3 is 16 residues long. CDR3 bases: TGTGCTAGTGGTCCGACGCTGGGACAGGGGGCGGAAGAGCAGTTCTTC. It is translated as CASGPTLGQGAEEQFF.

The V and J genes are TRBV11-2 and TRBJ2-5, with D possibly matching TRBD2 (5 bases). From germline, CDR1 is SGHAT and CDR2 FQNNGV. V lost 5 bases to trimming and J lost 7 bases, with 14 bases between them. CDR3 length equals 13 residues. The CDR3 nucleotides read TGTGCCAGCAGCCGGGCCTTAAGCGGGACCCAGTACTTC. Amino acid sequence: CASSRALSGTQYF.

The chain has TRBV7-9 and TRBJ2-5; 7 bases are a match to TRBD1. The CDR3 extends over 15 amino acids. V lost 5 bases to trimming and J lost 7 bases; unmatched junction nucleotides: 13. Germline loops: CDR1 SEHNR, CDR2 FQNEAQ (reference sequence). CDR3 sequence reads: CASSNSQGDRVTQYF. Written as DNA, the CDR3 is TGTGCCAGCAGCAATTCTCAGGGGGACCGGGTGACCCAGTACTTC.

V gene TRBV5-1 combines with J gene TRBJ1-1, with a weak D call TRBD1 (5 bases). This CDR3 has 13 residues. CDR1 and CDR2 from the germline V gene are SGHRS and YFSETQ. The germline V and J ends were trimmed by 5 bases and 6 bases, with 14 bases remaining between them. CDR3 region: CASSSDSFSEAFF. Here the CDR3 DNA reads TGCGCCAGCAGTTCCGACAGCTTTTCTGAAGCTTTCTTT.

CDR3 DNA: TGCGCCAGCAGCGGCCTACAGGGATTGAATGAGCAGTTCTTC. This encodes CASSGLQGLNEQFF. The rearrangement joins TRBV5-1 to TRBJ2-1; the D gene is possibly TRBD1 (6 bases). Germline CDR1 is SGHRS and CDR2 is YFSETQ. Trimming took 4 bases from V and 7 from J, leaving 15 bases between them. This CDR3 has 14 residues. The whole variable domain, filled in from reference TRBV5-1 and TRBJ2-1, reads KAGVTQTPRYLIKTRGQQVTLSCSPISGHRSVSWYQQTPGQGLQFLFEYFSETQRNKGNFPGRFSGRQFSNSRSEMNVSTLELGDSALYLCASSGLQGLNEQFFGPGTRLTVL.

The genes are TRBV5-1 and TRBJ2-5; TRBD2 aligns across 7 bases. Germline-derived CDR1 and CDR2 are SGHRS and YFSETQ. The CDR3 totals 16 residues. V dropped 4 bases and J dropped 3; count of bases not matched to a gene: 12. This CDR3 is CASSLPILAAEETQYF. DNA for the CDR3: TGCGCCAGCAGCCTACCGATCCTAGCGGCAGAAGAGACCCAGTACTTC.

The chain couples TRBV6-4 to TRBJ1-6; D is ambiguous. The CDR3 runs to 13 residues. The germline gives CDR1 MRHNA, CDR2 SNTAGT. V lost 6 bases and J lost 4, with 7 bases in between. CDR3 in amino acids: CASSLSYNSPLHF. The CDR3 coding sequence is TGTGCCAGCAGCTTATCGTATAATTCACCCCTCCACTTT.

The rearrangement links TRBV6-4 to TRBJ2-2; maybe TRBD2 (5 bases). Germline V lookup: CDR1 MRHNA, CDR2 SNTAGT. The CDR3 is made up of 15 amino acids. The germline V and J ends were trimmed by 2 bases and 5 bases, with 12 bases remaining between them. Here the CDR3 DNA reads TGTGCCAGCAGTGACCTCGGCCGGGGAACCGGGGAGCTGTTTTTT. It is translated as CASSDLGRGTGELFF.

V gene TRBV13 combines with J gene TRBJ1-1; D is uncertain. This CDR3 comprises 14 residues. CDR1 and CDR2 from the germline V gene are PRHDT and FYEKMQ (reference sequence). V was trimmed by 5 bases and J by 8 bases, leaving 18 bases between them. The CDR3 is CASSSIRPGKEAFF. CDR3 DNA sequence: TGTGCCAGCAGCAGTATTCGCCCGGGTAAGGAAGCTTTCTTT.

This chain uses TRBV7-2 with TRBJ2-5; perhaps TRBD1 as D (6 bases). The germline CDR1 and CDR2 sequences are SGHTA and FQGNSA. This CDR3 is built from 17 residues. The V gene lost 1 base and the J gene lost 2 bases, with 17 bases spanning the gap. CDR3 DNA: TGTGCCAGCAGCTTAGACAGGGCAGGGATAGGACAAGAGACCCAGTACTTC. This sequence encodes CASSLDRAGIGQETQYF.